The 15 T cell receptor beta chains below were found in one sample sequenced in a study of blood T cells in healthy people across ages. PCR was performed a second time for about 7 to 11 cycles using a sample-barcoded 5' primer and a J-beta primer mix. TCRdb re-derived calls from the 5' RACE reads in MiXCR, one entry per CDR3 protein. Among 800,000 to 950,000 distinct CDR3 sequences, approximately 49% were seen once, and the ten largest hold roughly an eighth. Sample: blood. The source is a man aged 25 to 45 in good health.

V usage is TRBV6-1 and J usage is TRBJ1-2; 7 bases line up with TRBD1. Looked up from germline, CDR1 is MNHNS and CDR2 is SASEGT. V was pared by 3 bases and J by 2 bases, with 12 bases of the junction left unmatched. This CDR3 has 17 residues. The CDR3 sequence is CASSDPRRQGGNYGYTF. DNA for the CDR3: TGTGCCAGCAGTGATCCTAGACGACAGGGTGGGAACTATGGCTACACCTTC.

The chain couples TRBV25-1 to TRBJ2-5, with unresolved D. The DNA matches TRBJ2-7 better at its end, which makes the J call doubtful. This CDR3 spans 12 amino acids. CDR1 MGHDK and CDR2 SYGVNS come from the germline V gene. CDR3 residues: CASIEDGYEQYF. DNA of the CDR3: TGTGCCAGCATTGAGGACGGATACGAGCAGTACTTC.

A note on this clonotype: Possible read error: a much larger clone is one base away. The CDR3 is CVSSSRQGRSIQYF. CDR3 bases: TGTGTCAGCAGTAGCCGACAGGGAAGGAGCATTCAGTACTTC. The rearrangement joins TRBV6-2 or TRBV6-3 to TRBJ2-7; 7 nucleotides agree with TRBD1. The assigned J gene may be wrong: the sequence end matches TRBJ2-4 better. This CDR3 is built from 14 residues. CDR1 and CDR2 (germline): MNHEY, SVGEGT.

This clonotype was detected only a few times. DNA of the CDR3: TGCGCCAGCAGCCCCCGACAGGGGATTGGGACCTACGAGCAGTACTTC. Protein sequence: CASSPRQGIGTYEQYF. The genes are TRBV5-1 and TRBJ2-4; 8 bases line up with TRBD1. The J call is in doubt because the DNA end fits TRBJ2-7 better. This CDR3 is built from 16 residues. Germline V CDR1 and CDR2: SGHRS, YFSETQ.

J is TRBJ1-3 and V is TRBV3-1; 8 positions match TRBD1. After removal of 4 bases from V and 0 bases from J, the junction contained 5 bases not matched to a gene. The CDR3 consists of 16 residues. Germline V gives CDR1 LGHDT, CDR2 YNNKEL (reference sequence). As DNA, the CDR3 is TGTGCCAGCAGCCGAATGACAGGGGACTCTGGAAACACCATATATTTT. This encodes CASSRMTGDSGNTIYF.

The rearrangement links TRBV15 to TRBJ1-6; D is perhaps TRBD1 (5 bases). Per germline, CDR1 LNHNV and CDR2 YYDKDF (reference sequence). The V and J ends lost 5 bases and 11 bases respectively, with 13 bases between them. This CDR3 has 13 residues. CDR3 sequence reads: CATSLTRDPPLHF. The CDR3 DNA sequence: TGTGCCACCAGCCTGACTAGGGACCCACCCCTCCACTTT.

The genes are TRBV27 and TRBJ2-7; D remains unclear. Germline loops: CDR1 MNHEY, CDR2 SMNVEV (reference sequence). The CDR3 loop spans 13 amino acids. V lost 2 bases and J lost 4, with 9 bases in between. The CDR3 reads CASSLRIWYEQYF. Here the CDR3 DNA reads TGTGCCAGCAGTTTACGAATATGGTACGAGCAGTACTTC.

The chain uses TRBV12-3 or TRBV12-4 and TRBJ2-1, with unresolved D. The CDR3 spans 13 residues. V lost 3 bases to trimming and J lost 7 bases, with 10 bases between them. CDR3 sequence (DNA): TGTGCCAGCAGTTTGGGATGGCAGAATGAGCAGTTCTTC. Amino acids: CASSLGWQNEQFF.

This clonotype appeared a few times. The V and J genes are TRBV28 and TRBJ2-5; 8 nucleotides line up with TRBD1. J gave up 2 bases and V 5 bases, and 7 bases lay outside the gene matches. The CDR3 runs 15 residues. CDR1 and CDR2 (germline): MDHEN, SYDVKM. The DNA for the CDR3 is TGTGCCAGCAGTCACGGGACAGGCAATCAAGAGACCCAGTACTTC. Encoded protein: CASSHGTGNQETQYF.

The chain employs TRBV3-1 and TRBJ2-7; the D is unclear. The CDR3 is 13 amino acids. CDR1 and CDR2 from the germline V gene are LGHDT and YNNKEL (reference sequence). The germline V and J ends were trimmed by 2 bases and 3 bases, with 8 bases remaining between them. CDR3 in amino acids: CASSQLVDYEQYF. Written as DNA, the CDR3 is TGTGCCAGCAGCCAACTAGTGGACTACGAGCAGTACTTC.

This chain links TRBV6-2 or TRBV6-3 with TRBJ1-4; the D is unclear. Trimming left V 8 bases short and J 0 bases short, with 10 bases between. Germline loops: CDR1 MNHEY, CDR2 SVGEGT. This CDR3 spans 14 amino acids. The CDR3 sequence: CASAPKSTNEKLFF. The DNA of the CDR3 is TGTGCCAGCGCCCCCAAATCAACTAATGAAAAACTGTTTTTT.

For this clonotype: At one boundary the junction diverges from the germline segment, which might be a read error. This chain joins TRBV6-5 and TRBJ2-5, with D maybe TRBD2 (7 bases). The CDR3 is 17 amino acids. CDR1 is MNHEY, CDR2 SVGAGI, per germline. CDR3 DNA: TGTGCCAGCAGTTACTGGGGGGGGCGTTTAGGCCAAGCGACCCAGTACTTC. It is translated as CASSYWGGRLGQATQYF.

The rearrangement uses TRBV6-2 or TRBV6-3 and TRBJ2-3, with 8 positions matching TRBD2. The CDR3 is 16 amino acids. With 2 bases clipped from V and 0 bases from J, the junction kept 4 bases outside the gene matches. Germline CDR1 is MNHEY and CDR2 is SVGEGT. The DNA for the CDR3 is TGTGCCAGCAGTTACCGGGGGGGCCTCAGCACAGATACGCAGTATTTT. This sequence encodes CASSYRGGLSTDTQYF.

This clonotype was detected once. J is TRBJ1-2 and V is TRBV3-1; 12 bases map to TRBD1. CDR1 LGHDT and CDR2 YNNKEL come from the germline V gene (reference sequence). After removal of 4 bases from V and 8 bases from J, the junction contained 11 bases not matched to a gene. The CDR3 contains 16 residues. The CDR3 nucleotides read TGTGCCAGCAGCCCACGAACCGGGACAGGGGGCTTCGGCTACACCTTC. This sequence encodes CASSPRTGTGGFGYTF.

Concerning this clonotype itself: A much larger clonotype is one base distant, so this may be a read error. J is TRBJ2-6 and V is TRBV5-1; D is possibly TRBD1 (6 bases). Germline CDR1 SGHRS, CDR2 YFSETQ. This CDR3 region has 15 residues. The V end lost 4 bases, the J end lost 2 bases, and 10 bases lay between the germline ends. This chain's CDR3 is CASSRTGPGANVLTF. The CDR3 DNA follows: TGCGCCAGCAGCAGAACAGGGCCTGGGGCCAACGTCCTGACTTTC.